This T cell receptor beta chain originates from a study of T cell responses to AZD1222 COVID-19 vaccine. Overall study results and limits: Possibly, clonal diversity was underestimated; donors were largely white British and included more females.

Remarks on this clone: The antigen is not known.

TCRdb keeps only in-frame clones here, not all; method: immunoSEQ multiplex PCR. The sample holds about 83,000 clones; approximately 83% are singletons and the top ten take around 3.5%. Trimming at V came to 1 base and at J to 1 base, leaving 4 bases not matched to a gene. Germline V gene data show CDR1 as SGHTA and CDR2 as FQGNSA. The CDR3 has 16 amino acids. The source of this sequence is an adult who received the AZD1222 COVID-19 vaccine. The chain is built from TRBV7-2 and TRBJ2-3, with 8 nucleotides matching TRBD2. The input for sequencing was peripheral blood, taken 28 days after the second AZD1222 dose. Written as DNA, the CDR3 is TGTGCCAGCAGCTTAGTACCGGGAGGGGGCACAGATACGCAGTATTTT. It codes for CASSLVPGGGTDTQYF.